What follows is one T cell receptor (beta chain) and its context. In its sample, this clone was seen a few times. There is no known antigen for this receptor. No clone much larger than this one lies a single base away; base qualities are absent. This entry comes from a study of cytomegalovirus exposure and HLA in healthy donors (dated by TCRdb to about 2017). The study in broad terms: In an earlier analysis of 550 to 750 of the donors, 276 Gb of sequence data and 117 million unique TCR beta sequences from 150 million to 200 million T cells were reported. Rather than drawing on any new phenotypic data, the later analysis identified candidate immune exposures from TCR beta sequences and the way those sequences occurred across donors. In an earlier analysis of several hundred of the donors, high-throughput TCR beta sequencing was used to judge whether each TCR beta V gene segment behaved as functional or pseudogenic. All discovery cohort repertoires had been generated using a single sequencing platform. Four or five DR-DQ haplotypes were handled as single units for association and clustering, since linkage in the cohort was strong. In a later genetic analysis, genome-wide SNP genotypes for about 65% of the roughly 700 donors were used, and that subset was treated as a discovery cohort. Approximately 300 gigabases of sequencing data and 78 million or so unique TCR sequences were included in an early release covering about 700 HLA-typed donors. Besides the first cohort of 500 to 700 subjects, a separate validation cohort made up of 120 different subjects was used. Donor age, sex, ethnicity and CMV serostatus were collected together with the repertoire data. To predict cytomegalovirus infection status, the study brought together high-throughput TCR immunosequencing, statistical association of individual TCRs with disease status, and machine learning. Typing coverage varied by locus: roughly 620-640 donors for A, B, C, DRB1 and DQB1; around 560 for DQA1; approximately 570 for DPA1; some 470 for DPB1. In a later analysis, previously published TCR beta repertoires from 500 to 750 donors were re-analyzed and high-resolution HLA genotyping was added so that TCR occurrence patterns could be studied. Among 300 to 450 genotyped donors of the cohort, an average of around 240,000 unique TCR beta nucleotide sequences were sequenced per donor, around 20% of them non-productive. The study used immunosequencing to profile the T cell repertoires of 666 subjects and linked those repertoires to cytomegalovirus serostatus. Both class I and class II loci were covered by HLA typing, at four-digit resolution. Of the 350 to 450 genotyped donors, approximately 81% were placed in the genetic ancestry cluster associated with self-reported Caucasian donors. The study was designed to test whether signatures of past pathogen exposure could be identified by cataloging public T cell receptors.

Reading from cysteine to phenylalanine, the CDR3 counts 14 amino acids. The entry retains the CDR3 DNA only, 42 bases that are in frame from base 1. Trimming removed 2 bases from V and 3 bases from J, leaving 10 bases between the germline ends. Per the germline V gene, MGHRA is the CDR1 and YSYEKL is the CDR2. Libraries were made using the immunoSEQ multiplex PCR assay. The multiplex PCR relied on a mix of 60 forward primers for TCR Vbeta segments and 13 reverse primers for TCR Jbeta segments. The CDR3 region of rearranged TCR beta genes was amplified from genomic DNA by a multiplex PCR assay. Amplified TCR beta libraries were sequenced as 87-base-pair reads on the Illumina HiSeq System. Regarding the original processing steps: In a later analysis, around 80 million unique TCR beta chains were counted across the roughly 610 repertoires, and roughly 11 million of these chains were shared by at least two donors. A nearest-neighbor algorithm error-corrected the raw reads and collapsed the reads into unique sequences, merging closely related sequences to remove PCR and sequencing errors. To assign V, D and J gene segments, CDR3 sequences were aligned to IMGT reference sequences. For a sequence to be retained, a match of at least six nucleotides was required to both a V gene segment and a J gene segment. A rearrangement counted as productive if the CDR3 had no stop codons and remained in frame with V and J, and every other rearrangement counted as non-productive. CDR3 was defined according to IMGT convention as the region running from the second conserved V-encoded cysteine to the conserved J-encoded phenylalanine. Sequences without an unambiguous match to a single V gene segment were excluded from the earlier analysis of approximately 600 of the donors. In an earlier analysis of almost 600 of the donors, a V segment was called functional when productive rearrangements were above 56.7%, and segregating when the standard deviation between donors exceeded 5%. A statistical classification framework was built for diagnosing cytomegalovirus status from the catalog of TCR beta chain sequences. In a later analysis, TCR nucleotide sequences were compared against IMGT/GENE-DB human TR gene sequences so that V and J genes could be assigned. A later analysis assigned CDR3 sequences and most-parsimonious VDJ recombination scenarios with the TCRdist pipeline. A later analysis defined each TCR beta chain by its CDR3 amino acid sequence plus V-gene family, and excluded reads lacking a unique V-gene family. A later analysis removed 592 highly shared, low-generation-probability nucleotide sequences to deal with suspected cross-contamination and a sequencing artifact. In a later analysis, a clonal expansion index for each public chain was calculated from normalized within-repertoire ranks of inferred template counts. In a later analysis, generation probabilities were computed using a VDJ recombination model fitted to out-of-frame rearrangements, and the results were checked against IGoR. Hypergeometric tests were used in a later analysis to score TCR-TCR, TCR-HLA and TCR-CMV co-occurrence, with a repertoire-size bias correction applied to the TCR pairs. To estimate false discovery rates, a later analysis permuted the HLA or CMV assignments 20 times. In a later analysis, co-occurring TCRs were grouped using DBSCAN, with TCRdist sequence similarity added in when clustering inside HLA-allele-positive subsets. Co-occurrence clustering excluded repertoires with fewer than 30,000 or more than 120,000 public chains, plus five with anomalous nucleotide sharing. TCRdb limited this immuneACCESS table to in-frame rearrangements with V and J called. A share of clones is missing; checked studies link under half to unresolved V genes, and the rest is unexplained. The V and J calls and clone size are taken from that table; D and trimming were inferred from the DNA. A total of 110,000 to 150,000 clones appear in this sample, 65% to 80% of them only once. Approximately 1.6% of the sample rests with the top ten.

In total, 600 or so healthy bone marrow donors made up the cohort. All cohort members were sampled while nominally healthy, although unrecorded immune exposures were likely present. The donor tested CMV seronegative and was one of the 352 seronegative cohort members. A peripheral blood sample was collected from each donor, and TCR beta sequencing was performed on peripheral blood mononuclear cells. Genomic DNA extraction from the blood cell samples was performed with the Qiagen DNeasy Blood Extraction Kit. The investigation overall reported the following: Most TCR sequences were seen in very few donors, while some public TCRs were found in many individuals. In a later analysis, several top co-occurrence clusters were reported to appear linked to parvovirus B19, influenza, CMV and Epstein-Barr virus. Linkage disequilibrium might explain the correlated functional status among segregating V segments, but an unknown experimental factor could not be ruled out. Because HLA typing was unavailable for some donors at each locus, only the typed subset was used in association tests. A later analysis associated 15,000 or so TCR beta sequences with specific HLA alleles at a false discovery rate of 0.05. The classifier was reported to diagnose cytomegalovirus status with high specificity and sensitivity in both the original and validation cohorts. In a later analysis, TCR association rates were found to vary across HLA loci, with the most associated TCRs seen for DRB1 alleles and the fewest for HLA-C alleles. Because counts were too low, seventeen rarely observed V segments, including chromosome 9 orphons, were excluded from the earlier analysis of 587 of the donors. In a later analysis, most CMV-associated TCR beta chains were found to appear HLA-restricted, with HLA associations seemingly driven largely by CMV exposure. In a later genetic analysis, fewer N-insertions in productive TCRs were reported among donors in an Asian-associated ancestry cluster than the approximately 670-donor mean. A further reported finding was that TCR beta sequences accurately predicted the HLA-A and HLA-B alleles for most subjects in the first cohort. When HLA alleles, especially DR and DQ, strongly co-occurred, attributing TCR associations to individual alleles was difficult. In a later analysis, HLA-associated TCR beta chains showed more clonal expansion and lower generation probabilities than non-associated chains that were equally common. Sequencing depth was assumed to be roughly uniform across donors in the presence/absence analyses, though that assumption may not hold. In an earlier analysis of approximately 590 of the donors, most TCR beta V segments appeared in productive rearrangements about 87% or about 30% of the time, broadly matching IMGT annotations. Immune exposure information for the cohort was limited to CMV serostatus. Because the 87-base-pair reads could not distinguish some IMGT-functional V segments, including TRBV6-2 and TRBV6-3, those segments were excluded. Three of the identified cytomegalovirus-associated TCR beta chains were confirmed in vitro to be specific for cytomegalovirus antigens. An association between a missense DCLRE1C variant and V-gene and J-gene trimming of TCR beta chains was found in a later genetic analysis and replicated in an independent cohort. This cohort had only TCR beta chains sequenced, and the lack of alpha or paired-chain data limited which features could be detected. In the study, 150 to 200 TCR beta chains were listed as associated with cytomegalovirus. A cluster of highly shared sequence variants was judged likely to represent a technical artifact of the sequencing pipeline. The authors suggested that the approach could potentially be extended to other disease states and immunological phenotypes.

This clonotype was obtained from a woman aged 40 to 50 in good health and CMV-seronegative. The material sequenced was PBMCs. In this chain, TRBV4-1 is recombined with TRBJ1-1; the D gene is perhaps TRBD1, from 5 matching bases. In nucleotide form, the sequence is TGCGCCAGCAGCCAATCTAGGGGTGACACTGAAGCTTTCTTT. Its product reads: CASSQSRGDTEAFF.